This TCR beta chain originates from a study of vaccination and CD4 T cells after COVID-19. About the research overall: From HCoV-229E, HCoV-OC43, HCoV-NL63 and SARS-CoV-2, overlapping spike peptides were used to stimulate the cells.

This clonotype has just a few counts. The antigen remains unidentified. V lost 10 bases to trimming and J lost 2 bases; unmatched junction nucleotides: 4. CDR1 MNHNS and CDR2 SASEGT come from the germline V gene. This CDR3 spans 12 amino acids. The Oncomine TCR Beta short-read assay was applied to DNA of cultured CD4+ T cells. In this case, cultured CD4+ T cells provided the extracted genomic DNA. TCRdb re-derived calls from the PCR reads in MiXCR, one entry per CDR3 protein. The table has 15,000 to 18,000 distinct CDR3 sequences, approximately 42% seen once. Treatment: approximately 9-day PBMC culture with coronavirus spike peptide pools or control peptides (ViraFEST assay). The authors cultured around 1.9 million PBMCs per well with 8 to 10 IU/ml IL-2 and about 10 ug/ml peptide pools.

The genes are TRBV6-1 and TRBJ1-2; 7 bases fit TRBD1. The source material was cultured CD4+ T cells from blood. This sequence originates from a human donor with COVID-19. The CDR3 coding sequence is TGTGCCATACAGGACAGGAACTATGGCTACACCTTC. This gives the protein CAIQDRNYGYTF.